The next 29 T cell receptor beta chains were all read from a single sample in a study of blood T cells in healthy people across ages. A sample-barcoded 5' primer and a J-beta primer mix were used in a second PCR of roughly 7 to 11 cycles. TCRdb redid the calling of the 5' RACE reads with MiXCR, one entry per CDR3 protein. Of 1.5 million to 1.8 million distinct CDR3 sequences listed, around 40% are singletons. The sequenced material came from blood. Source of these receptors: a woman between 18 and 29 years old in good health.

This chain connects TRBV20-1 to TRBJ2-5; tentatively, D is TRBD2 (5 bases). Trimming cost V 6 bases and J 5 bases, with 13 bases left between them. CDR3 length: 12 amino acids. Germline values: CDR1 DFQATT, CDR2 SNEGSKA (reference sequence). In DNA form, the CDR3 reads TGCAGTGCAACACTAGGGCATGAGACCCAGTACTTC. Encoded protein: CSATLGHETQYF.

The rearrangement joins TRBV5-1 to TRBJ1-1, with a weak D call TRBD1 (6 bases). V dropped 1 base and J dropped 5 bases, with 12 bases sitting between them. This CDR3 contains 14 residues. Germline V gene sequence: CDR1 SGHRS, CDR2 YFSETQ. Here the CDR3 reads CASSLLSGTTEAFF. Here the CDR3 DNA reads TGCGCCAGCAGCTTGCTTTCCGGGACAACTGAAGCTTTCTTT.

CDR3 sequence (DNA): TGCAGTGCTAGACAAGCGGGGGCGAACACTGAAGCTTTCTTT. This sequence encodes CSARQAGANTEAFF. This chain uses TRBV20-1 with TRBJ1-1; possible D gene TRBD1, 6 bases. This CDR3 spans 14 amino acids. V gave up 2 bases and J gave up 1 base, with 11 bases separating them. In germline, CDR1 is DFQATT, CDR2 SNEGSKA (reference sequence).

CDR3 sequence (DNA): TGTGCCAGCAGCACCTCAAGCTCCTACAATGAGCAGTTCTTC. This encodes CASSTSSSYNEQFF. The chain carries TRBV9 and TRBJ2-1; no firm D call. The V end lost 4 bases, the J end lost 0 bases, and 8 bases lay between the germline ends. Germline-derived CDR1 and CDR2 are SGDLS and YYNGEE. The CDR3 is 14 amino acids.

This clonotype was found once. This sequence joins TRBV12-3 or TRBV12-4 and TRBJ2-2; TRBD1 matches at 9 bases. Trimming removed 0 bases from V and 7 bases from J; junction bases left unmatched: 9. The CDR3 sequence is 17 residues long. The CDR3 is CASSLASGTGRNGELFF. CDR3 nucleotides: TGTGCCAGCAGTTTAGCGTCCGGGACAGGGAGGAACGGGGAGCTGTTTTTT.

The V call is TRBV6-2 or TRBV6-3, the J call TRBJ1-2; D unclear. Trimming shortened V by 7 bases and J by 1 base, and 13 bases separated the two germline ends. This CDR3 comprises 14 residues. The germline CDR1 and CDR2 sequences are MNHEY and SVGEGT. The CDR3 reads CASTSFAFNYGYTF. CDR3 bases: TGTGCCAGCACCAGCTTCGCCTTTAACTATGGCTACACCTTC.

This clonotype was recorded a few times. The CDR3 here is CASSYWTGRTGELFF. As DNA, the CDR3 is TGTGCCAGCAGTTACTGGACAGGGCGGACCGGGGAGCTGTTTTTT. The chain recombines TRBV6-5 with TRBJ2-2; 8 bases fit TRBD1. This CDR3 is 15 amino acids long. With 1 base clipped from V and 5 bases from J, the junction kept 3 bases outside the gene matches. Germline V gene data show CDR1 as MNHEY and CDR2 as SVGAGI.

The V and J genes are TRBV6-2 or TRBV6-3 and TRBJ2-1; 7 bases map to TRBD2. CDR1 MNHEY and CDR2 SVGEGT come from the germline V gene. Unmatched junction bases numbered 12, after V lost 7 bases and J lost 3 bases. CDR3 size: 16 residues. The CDR3 region has the DNA TGTGCCAGCAAGAGAGCGGGGCCCTCAATCTACAATGAGCAGTTCTTC. Its protein is CASKRAGPSIYNEQFF.

This chain's CDR3 is CASSAQGVGNYGYTF. The CDR3 coding sequence is TGTGCCAGCAGCGCCCAGGGTGTGGGTAACTATGGCTACACCTTC. The chain employs TRBV7-9 and TRBJ1-2; D possibly corresponds to TRBD1 (5 bases). Trimming removed 5 bases from V and 1 base from J, with 14 bases in between. The germline gives CDR1 SEHNR, CDR2 FQNEAQ (reference sequence). The length of the CDR3 is 15 residues.

The chain joins TRBV6-2 or TRBV6-3 to TRBJ2-2; D remains unclear. The ends were cut back, 6 bases at V and 6 bases at J, with 11 bases in the middle. The CDR3 spans 13 residues. Germline-derived CDR1 and CDR2 are MNHEY and SVGEGT. Written as DNA, the CDR3 is TGTGCCAGCAGAGAGCAGGTGGCCGGGGAGCTGTTTTTT. This codes for CASREQVAGELFF.

The chain employs TRBV20-1 and TRBJ2-3, with D possibly called TRBD1 or TRBD2 (6 bases each). The CDR3 has 15 residues. Germline values: CDR1 DFQATT, CDR2 SNEGSKA (reference sequence). Trimming pared 0 bases from V and 1 base from J, leaving 11 bases between. This chain's CDR3 is CSARDPGARTDTQYF. The DNA of the CDR3 is TGCAGTGCTAGAGATCCGGGGGCCCGCACAGATACGCAGTATTTT.

The chain couples TRBV6-1 to TRBJ1-5; no clear D gene. Germline-derived CDR1 and CDR2 are MNHNS and SASEGT. The CDR3 sequence is 16 residues long. V lost 8 bases, J lost 3 bases, and 20 bases lay in between. CDR3 coding DNA: TGTGCCAGCTCAACCGGGTGGAAGAACGTCAATCAGCCCCAGCATTTT. Its protein product is CASSTGWKNVNQPQHF.

This chain uses TRBV20-1 with TRBJ2-3; TRBD1 aligns across 8 bases. V was pared by 4 bases and J by 3 bases, with 6 bases of the junction left unmatched. The V gene's germline CDR1 is DFQATT and CDR2 SNEGSKA (reference sequence). The CDR3 has 14 residues. The CDR3, as DNA: TGCAGTGCTAACGACAGGGGCCGGACAGATACGCAGTATTTT. Translation: CSANDRGRTDTQYF.

With regard to this clonotype: An end of the junction does not agree with germline; a read error may underlie this. The chain links TRBV9 to TRBJ2-2, with 10 positions matching TRBD2. Germline values: CDR1 SGDLS, CDR2 YYNGEE. The CDR3 has 16 amino acids. The DNA of the CDR3 is TGTGTCAGCAGCGACCAGCGGGAGGGGAACACCGGGGAGCTGTTTTTT. It encodes CVSSDQREGNTGELFF. The full variable domain, in which reference TRBV9 and TRBJ2-2 provide the parts outside the CDR3, is DSGVTQTPKHLITATGQRVTLRCSPRSGDLSVYWYQQSLDQGLQFLIQYYNGEERAKGNILERFSAQQFPDLHSELNLSSLELGDSALYFCVSSDQREGNTGELFFGEGSRLTVL.

This sequence joins TRBV12-3 or TRBV12-4 and TRBJ2-5; possibly TRBD1 or TRBD2 for D (6 bases each). The V and J ends lost 6 bases and 12 bases respectively, with 14 bases between them. The CDR3 length is 11 residues. CDR3 sequence reads: CASSQGWGEYF. The CDR3 coding sequence is TGTGCCAGCAGCCAGGGGTGGGGGGAGTACTTC.

This clonotype was seen a handful of times. This chain joins TRBV12-3 or TRBV12-4 and TRBJ2-1; 9 nucleotides agree with TRBD2. V lost 4 bases, J lost 9 bases, and 10 bases stayed unmatched. The CDR3 loop spans 15 amino acids. In DNA form, the CDR3 reads TGTGCCAGCAGTTCCGTCGGACTAGCGAGAAGTGAGCAGTTCTTC. It specifies CASSSVGLARSEQFF.

There are a few counts of this clonotype. The V and J genes are TRBV3-1 and TRBJ2-5, with D unclear. Germline V CDR1 and CDR2: LGHDT, YNNKEL (reference sequence). The CDR3 contains 14 residues. Trimming took 2 bases from V and 5 from J, leaving 12 bases between them. CDR3 sequence (DNA): TGTGCCAGCAGCCAAACCTCGACCTACGAGACCCAGTACTTC. This sequence encodes CASSQTSTYETQYF.

The chain has TRBV20-1 and TRBJ2-7; tentatively, D is TRBD1 (5 bases). Deletions cut 0 bases from V and 3 bases from J, with 9 bases between. The CDR3 loop spans 13 amino acids. From germline, CDR1 is DFQATT and CDR2 SNEGSKA (reference sequence). DNA of the CDR3: TGCAGTGCTAGAGAAATAGACAGCTACGAGCAGTACTTC. It is translated as CSAREIDSYEQYF.

V usage is TRBV10-3 and J usage is TRBJ2-5, with 14 bases that match TRBD2. The CDR3 extends over 12 amino acids. The trim removed 10 bases at V and 13 bases at J, leaving 8 bases unmatched. In germline, CDR1 is ENHRY, CDR2 SYGVKD. This chain's CDR3 is CATGTSGSRRYF. The CDR3 region has the DNA TGTGCCACCGGGACTAGCGGGAGCAGGAGGTACTTC.

The V call is TRBV7-2, the J call TRBJ2-7; TRBD2 is a possible D gene (6 bases). Looked up from germline, CDR1 is SGHTA and CDR2 is FQGNSA. CDR3 length: 15 residues. V lost 4 bases and J lost 5, with 18 bases in between. CDR3 protein: CASSSVYSGRDEQYF. In DNA, the CDR3 is TGTGCCAGCAGCTCTGTCTATAGCGGACGGGACGAGCAGTACTTC.

This clonotype was detected a few times. CDR3 bases: TGCGCCAGCAGCAGTCGCTCCAGGGATGAAAAACTGTTTTTT. The encoded protein is CASSSRSRDEKLFF. The chain employs TRBV5-1 and TRBJ1-4, with D perhaps TRBD1 (5 bases). In germline, CDR1 is SGHRS, CDR2 YFSETQ. V lost 4 bases and J 6 bases, leaving 13 bases between the germline ends. This CDR3 comprises 14 residues. Using reference TRBV5-1 and TRBJ1-4 for the parts outside the CDR3, the full variable domain is KAGVTQTPRYLIKTRGQQVTLSCSPISGHRSVSWYQQTPGQGLQFLFEYFSETQRNKGNFPGRFSGRQFSNSRSEMNVSTLELGDSALYLCASSSRSRDEKLFFGSGTQLSVL.

J is TRBJ1-2 and V is TRBV12-3 or TRBV12-4, with 10 bases matching TRBD1. The CDR3 has 16 amino acids. V shed 3 bases, J shed 3 bases, and the junction held 7 bases outside the gene matches. CDR3 amino acids: CASSLGTGELHYGYTF. In nucleotides, the CDR3 is TGTGCCAGCAGTTTGGGGACAGGGGAACTCCACTATGGCTACACCTTC.

The chain is built from TRBV7-2 and TRBJ2-4; TRBD2 agrees at 13 bases. The CDR3 is 20 residues long. J gave up 0 bases and V 5 bases, and 13 bases lay outside the gene matches. Germline CDR1 SGHTA, CDR2 FQGNSA. CDR3 loop: CASSQARTSGRSVAKNIQYF. DNA of the CDR3: TGTGCCAGCAGCCAAGCCCGGACTAGCGGGAGATCCGTAGCCAAAAACATTCAGTACTTC.

This clonotype was seen a few times. The CDR3 spells CSVRELGYTF. The CDR3 DNA follows: TGCAGCGTTCGGGAACTGGGCTACACCTTC. The chain couples TRBV29-1 to TRBJ1-2; no definite D call. The CDR3 is made up of 10 amino acids. Germline V gene data show CDR1 as SQVTM and CDR2 as ANQGSEA. The V end lost 5 bases, the J end lost 8 bases, and 9 bases lay between the germline ends.

The rearrangement links TRBV24-1 to TRBJ2-3; D might be TRBD1 (6 bases). The V gene's germline CDR1 is KGHDR and CDR2 SFDVKD. The CDR3 has 16 residues. V lost 3 bases and J lost 5, with 17 bases in between. The CDR3 reads CATSDAGAVTGDTQYF. In nucleotides, the CDR3 is TGTGCCACCAGTGATGCAGGGGCCGTGACGGGAGATACGCAGTATTTT.

The chain links TRBV7-2 to TRBJ2-5, with a weak D call TRBD2 (6 bases). With the DNA end fitting TRBJ2-7 better, the J assignment may be wrong. Per germline, CDR1 SGHTA and CDR2 FQGNSA. The CDR3 runs to 15 residues. The DNA of the CDR3 is TGTGCCAGCAGCTTAGATTCCGAGCCGGGGGACGAGCAGTACTTC. Amino acid sequence: CASSLDSEPGDEQYF.

This clonotype was recorded once. This chain uses TRBV7-9 with TRBJ2-7; D may correspond to TRBD1 or TRBD2 (5 bases each). CDR3 length: 14 residues. From germline, CDR1 is SEHNR and CDR2 FQNEAQ (reference sequence). The V and J ends lost 5 bases and 2 bases respectively, with 13 bases between them. This CDR3 is CASSTPGTPYEQYF. DNA of the CDR3: TGTGCCAGCAGCACCCCGGGGACCCCCTACGAGCAGTACTTC.

This sequence joins TRBV3-1 and TRBJ1-1; 9 nucleotides agree with TRBD1. Germline V gene lookup returns CDR1 LGHDT and CDR2 YNNKEL (reference sequence). This CDR3 has 15 residues. J lost 2 bases, V lost 9 bases, and 10 bases had no gene match. The CDR3, as DNA: TGTGCCAGTACAACGGACAGGGGCCCTAACACTGAAGCTTTCTTT. Its protein is CASTTDRGPNTEAFF.

This clonotype was found a few times. The gene calls are TRBV5-5 and TRBJ2-7; 9 bases match TRBD1. Unmatched junction bases numbered 3, after V lost 2 bases and J lost 0 bases. Germline CDR1 reads SGHKS; CDR2 reads YYEKEE (reference sequence). The CDR3 loop spans 15 amino acids. This CDR3 reads CASSLTGGNSYEQYF. Written as DNA, the CDR3 is TGTGCCAGCAGCTTAACAGGGGGCAACTCCTACGAGCAGTACTTC.